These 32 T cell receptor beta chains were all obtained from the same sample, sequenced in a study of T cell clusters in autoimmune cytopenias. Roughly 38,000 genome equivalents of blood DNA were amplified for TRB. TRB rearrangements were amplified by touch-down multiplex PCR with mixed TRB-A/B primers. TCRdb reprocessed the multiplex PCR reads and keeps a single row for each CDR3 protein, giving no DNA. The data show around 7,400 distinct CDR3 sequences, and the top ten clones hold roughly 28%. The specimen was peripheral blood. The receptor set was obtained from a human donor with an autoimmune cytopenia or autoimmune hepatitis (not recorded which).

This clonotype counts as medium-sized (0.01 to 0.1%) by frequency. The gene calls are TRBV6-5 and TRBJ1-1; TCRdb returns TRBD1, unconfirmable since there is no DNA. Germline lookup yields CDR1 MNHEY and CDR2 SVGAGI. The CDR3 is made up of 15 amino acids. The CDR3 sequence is CASRRPGQGRTEAFF.

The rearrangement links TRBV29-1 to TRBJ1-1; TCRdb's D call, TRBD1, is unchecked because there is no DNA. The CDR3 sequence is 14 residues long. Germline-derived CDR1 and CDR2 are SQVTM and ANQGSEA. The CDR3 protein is CSVARQGADTEAFF.

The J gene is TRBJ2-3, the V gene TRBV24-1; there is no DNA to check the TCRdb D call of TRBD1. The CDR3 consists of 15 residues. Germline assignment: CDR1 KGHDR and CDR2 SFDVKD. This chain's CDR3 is CATSDSGGGTDTQYF.

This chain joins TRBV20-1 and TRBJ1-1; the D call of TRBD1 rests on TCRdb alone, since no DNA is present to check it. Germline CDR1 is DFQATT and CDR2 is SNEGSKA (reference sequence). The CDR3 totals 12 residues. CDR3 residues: CSASFREFEAFF.

The chain's CDR3 is CASSPRTSGGTDTQYF. V and J are TRBV19 and TRBJ2-3; TCRdb lists TRBD2, though no DNA is available to test this call. Germline assignment: CDR1 LNHDA and CDR2 SQIVND (reference sequence). CDR3 size: 16 residues.

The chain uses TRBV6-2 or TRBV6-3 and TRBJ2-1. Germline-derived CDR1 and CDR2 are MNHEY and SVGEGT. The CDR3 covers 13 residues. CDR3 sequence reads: CASSYTGFGMQFF.

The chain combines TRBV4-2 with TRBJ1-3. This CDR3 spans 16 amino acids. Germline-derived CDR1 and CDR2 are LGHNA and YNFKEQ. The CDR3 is CASSQERGAGGNTIYF.

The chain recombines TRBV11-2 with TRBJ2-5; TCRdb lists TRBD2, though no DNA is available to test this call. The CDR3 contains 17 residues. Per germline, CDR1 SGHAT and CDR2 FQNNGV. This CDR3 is CASSFGGGRVGTETQYF.

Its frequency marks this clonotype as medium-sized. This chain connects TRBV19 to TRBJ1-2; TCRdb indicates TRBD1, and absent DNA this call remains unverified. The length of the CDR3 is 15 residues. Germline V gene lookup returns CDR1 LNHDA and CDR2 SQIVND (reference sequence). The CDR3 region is CASSIWDTINYGYTF.

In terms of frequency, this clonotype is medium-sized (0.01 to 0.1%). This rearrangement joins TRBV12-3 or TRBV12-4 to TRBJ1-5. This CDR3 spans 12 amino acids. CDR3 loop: CASSPSNQPQHF.

The CDR3 is CASIPRGDNRQPQHF. The chain links TRBV6-1 to TRBJ1-5; the D call from TCRdb, TRBD1, cannot be confirmed without DNA. The CDR3 loop spans 15 amino acids. In germline, CDR1 is MNHNS, CDR2 SASEGT.

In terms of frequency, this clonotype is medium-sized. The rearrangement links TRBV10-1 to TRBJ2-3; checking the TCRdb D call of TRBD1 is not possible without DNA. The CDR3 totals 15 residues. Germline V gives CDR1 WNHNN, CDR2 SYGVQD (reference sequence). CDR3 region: CASREPRDRADTQYF.

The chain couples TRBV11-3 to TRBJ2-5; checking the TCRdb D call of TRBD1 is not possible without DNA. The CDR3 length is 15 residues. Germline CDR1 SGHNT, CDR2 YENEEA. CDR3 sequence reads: CASSFETGGMETQYF.

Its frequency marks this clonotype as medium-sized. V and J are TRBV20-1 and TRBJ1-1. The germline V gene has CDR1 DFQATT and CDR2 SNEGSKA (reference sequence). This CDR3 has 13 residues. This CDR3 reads CSASTQANTEAFF.

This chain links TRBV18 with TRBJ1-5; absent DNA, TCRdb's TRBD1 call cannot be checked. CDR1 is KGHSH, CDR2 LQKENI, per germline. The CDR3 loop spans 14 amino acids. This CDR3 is CASSPGYGTEPQHF.

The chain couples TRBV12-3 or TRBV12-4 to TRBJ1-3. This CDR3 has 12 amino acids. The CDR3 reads CASSFAGNTIYF.

CDR3 region: CSVFGTSGRPKSYEQYF. This chain joins TRBV29-1 and TRBJ2-7; TCRdb's D gene call, TRBD2, goes unchecked for lack of DNA. The germline V gene encodes CDR1 SQVTM and CDR2 ANQGSEA. The CDR3 totals 17 residues.

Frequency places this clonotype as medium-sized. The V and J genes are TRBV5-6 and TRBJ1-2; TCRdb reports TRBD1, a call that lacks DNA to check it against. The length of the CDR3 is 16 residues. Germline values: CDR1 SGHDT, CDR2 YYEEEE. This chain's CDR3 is CASSATGTGSLGGYTF.

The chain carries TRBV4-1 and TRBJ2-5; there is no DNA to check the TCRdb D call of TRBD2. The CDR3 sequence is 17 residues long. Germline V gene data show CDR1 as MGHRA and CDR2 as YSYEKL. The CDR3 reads CASSHPTGASGEETQYF.

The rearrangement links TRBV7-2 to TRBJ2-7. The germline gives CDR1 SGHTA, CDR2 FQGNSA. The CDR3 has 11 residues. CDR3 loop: CASSSYYEQYF.

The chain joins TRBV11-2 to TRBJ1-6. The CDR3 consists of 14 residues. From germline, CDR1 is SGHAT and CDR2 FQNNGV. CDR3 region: CASSLSSYNSPLHF.

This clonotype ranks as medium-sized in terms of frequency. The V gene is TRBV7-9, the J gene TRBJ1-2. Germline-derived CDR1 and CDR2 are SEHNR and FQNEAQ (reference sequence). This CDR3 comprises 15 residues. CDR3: CASSLAEGGLYGYTF. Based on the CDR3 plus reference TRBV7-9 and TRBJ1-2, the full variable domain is DTGVSQNPRHKITKRGQNVTFRCDPISEHNRLYWYRQTLGQGPEFLTYFQNEAQLEKSRLLSDRFSAERPKGSFSTLEIQRTEQGDSAMYLCASSLAEGGLYGYTFGSGTRLTVV.

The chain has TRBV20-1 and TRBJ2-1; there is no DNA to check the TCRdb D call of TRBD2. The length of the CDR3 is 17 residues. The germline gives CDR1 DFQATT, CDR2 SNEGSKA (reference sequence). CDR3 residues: CSARDRLAGGSYNEQFF.

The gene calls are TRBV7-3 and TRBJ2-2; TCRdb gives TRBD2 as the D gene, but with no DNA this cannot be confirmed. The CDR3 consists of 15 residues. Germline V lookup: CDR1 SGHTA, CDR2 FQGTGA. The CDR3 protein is CASSFGLAGFGELFF.

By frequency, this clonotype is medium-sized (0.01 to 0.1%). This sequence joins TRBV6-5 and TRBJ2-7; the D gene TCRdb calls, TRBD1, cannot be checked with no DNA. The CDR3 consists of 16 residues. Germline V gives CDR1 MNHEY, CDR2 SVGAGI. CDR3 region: CASSPSQGRGRYEQYF.

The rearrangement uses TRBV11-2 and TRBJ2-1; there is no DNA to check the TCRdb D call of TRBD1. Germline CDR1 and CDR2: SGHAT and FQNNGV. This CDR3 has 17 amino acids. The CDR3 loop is CASSSLLGQGIYNEQFF.

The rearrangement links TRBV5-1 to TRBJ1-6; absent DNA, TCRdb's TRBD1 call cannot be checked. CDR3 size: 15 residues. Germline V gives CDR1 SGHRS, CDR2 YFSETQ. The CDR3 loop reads CASSLLGQHNSPLHF.

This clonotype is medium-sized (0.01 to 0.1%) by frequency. The CDR3 sequence is CASRTTEIRQETQYF. The chain links TRBV6-6 to TRBJ2-5. The CDR3 totals 15 residues. Per germline, CDR1 MNHNY and CDR2 SVGAGI (reference sequence).

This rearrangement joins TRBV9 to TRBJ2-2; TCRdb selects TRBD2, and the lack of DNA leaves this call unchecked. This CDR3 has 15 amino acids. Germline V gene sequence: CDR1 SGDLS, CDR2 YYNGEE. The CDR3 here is CASRGTSGNPGELFF.

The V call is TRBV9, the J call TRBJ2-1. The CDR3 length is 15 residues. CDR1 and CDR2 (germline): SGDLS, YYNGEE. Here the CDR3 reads CASSVATSGRSQQFF.

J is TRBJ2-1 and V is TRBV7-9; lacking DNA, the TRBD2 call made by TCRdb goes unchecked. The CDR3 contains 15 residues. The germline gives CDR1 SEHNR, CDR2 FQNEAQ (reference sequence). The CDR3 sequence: CASSGGAGTYNEQFF.

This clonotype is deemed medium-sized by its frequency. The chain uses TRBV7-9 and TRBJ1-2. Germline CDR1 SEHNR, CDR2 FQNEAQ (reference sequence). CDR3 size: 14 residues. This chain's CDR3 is CASTPGGVGIGYTF.